These T cell receptor beta chains were read from a single sample in a study of graft-versus-host responses after intestinal transplantation. Sequenced by immunoSEQ multiplex PCR; TCRdb stores in-frame clones only, minus some. The repertoire holds 35,000 to 40,000 clones, with about four fifths as singletons. Sequencing was performed on PBMCs, taken around 1,000 days after transplant. The receptors stem from a human patient who received an intestinal transplant, so some T cells may come from the graft donor. CDR3s leave out the opening cysteine and the closing phenylalanine or tryptophan.

v_call,j_call,cdr3_aa
TRBV4-2,TRBJ2-3,ASSQDGHTTDTQY
TRBV4-2,TRBJ2-7,ASSLEQGYEQY
TRBV7-9,TRBJ1-2,ASSSPGGAGYGYT
TRBV6-5,TRBJ2-6,ASSYNAGANVLT
TRBV29-1,TRBJ1-1,SVGQGGTEAF
TRBV7-9,TRBJ2-7,ASSSGQSYEQY
TRBV7-3,TRBJ1-5,ASSQDGSNQPQH
TRBV14,NA,ASSPYTGTGGYEQY
TRBV28,TRBJ2-7,ASSLRQGRYEQY
TRBV15,TRBJ2-7,ATSRAAGVLYEQY
TRBV9,TRBJ2-3,ASSVEGGRRADTQY
TRBV27,TRBJ2-7,ASVTQHPGREDEQY
TRBV19,TRBJ2-6,ASTAVSRVSGANVLT
TRBV18,TRBJ2-1,ASSPPGLPTLYNEQF
TRBV18,TRBJ2-2,ASSGIDGNTGELF
TRBV18,TRBJ2-5,ASSATGLGQETQY